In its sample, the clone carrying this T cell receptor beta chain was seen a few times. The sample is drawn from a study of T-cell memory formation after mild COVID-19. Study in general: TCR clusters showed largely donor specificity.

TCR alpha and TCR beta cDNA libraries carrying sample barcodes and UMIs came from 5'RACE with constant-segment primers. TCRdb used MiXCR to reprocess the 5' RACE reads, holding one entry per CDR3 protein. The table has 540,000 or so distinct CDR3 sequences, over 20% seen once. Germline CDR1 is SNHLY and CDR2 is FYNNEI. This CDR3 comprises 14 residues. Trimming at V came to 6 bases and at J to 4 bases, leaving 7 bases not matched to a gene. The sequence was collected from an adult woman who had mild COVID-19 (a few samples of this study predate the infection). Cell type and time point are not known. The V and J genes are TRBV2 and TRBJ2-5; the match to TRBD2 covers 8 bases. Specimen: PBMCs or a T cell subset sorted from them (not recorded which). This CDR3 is CASRSGGLRETQYF. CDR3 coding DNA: TGTGCCAGCAGGAGCGGGGGACTGAGAGAGACCCAGTACTTC. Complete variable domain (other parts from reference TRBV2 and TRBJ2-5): EPEVTQTPSHQVTQMGQEVILRCVPISNHLYFYWYRQILGQKVEFLVSFYNNEISEKSEIFDDQFSVERPDGSNFTLKIRSTKLEDSAMYFCASRSGGLRETQYFGPGTRLLVL.